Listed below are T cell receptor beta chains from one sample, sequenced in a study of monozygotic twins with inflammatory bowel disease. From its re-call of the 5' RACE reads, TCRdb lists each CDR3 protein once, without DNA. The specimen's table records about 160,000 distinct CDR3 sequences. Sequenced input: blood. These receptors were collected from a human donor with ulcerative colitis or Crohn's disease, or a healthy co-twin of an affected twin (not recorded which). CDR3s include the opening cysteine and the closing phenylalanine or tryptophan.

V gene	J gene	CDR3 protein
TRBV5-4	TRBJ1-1	CASSLGQGVPEAFF
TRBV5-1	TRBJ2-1	CASSLAPSGRANEQFF
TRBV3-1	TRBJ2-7	CASSQDLLPYEQYF
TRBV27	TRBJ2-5	CASSLSPGQGAETQYF
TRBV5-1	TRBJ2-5	CASSLRGRKRHQETQYF
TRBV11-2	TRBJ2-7	CASSLEFGRVYEQYF
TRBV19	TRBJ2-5	CASSTTRTSGSGETQYF
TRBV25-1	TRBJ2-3	CASSEYGGRRTDTQYF
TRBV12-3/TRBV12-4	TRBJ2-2	CASTLVAGELFF
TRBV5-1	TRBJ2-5	CASTPAGTQETQYF
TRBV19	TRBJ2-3	CASSIGTADTQYF
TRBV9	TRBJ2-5	CASSVDGETQYF
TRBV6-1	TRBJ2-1	CASSSLSGKRYNEQFF
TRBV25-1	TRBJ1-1	CASSEYFSAEAFF
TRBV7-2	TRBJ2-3	CASSLTSGSGVLDTQYF
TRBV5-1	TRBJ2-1	CASKEGTLTDPYNEQFF
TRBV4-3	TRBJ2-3	CASSQDSGRGTDTQYF
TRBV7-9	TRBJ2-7	CASSLAQGHDEQYF
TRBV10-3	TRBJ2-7	CAISESMPGQGAFEQYF
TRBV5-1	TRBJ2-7	CASSLPGYYEQYF
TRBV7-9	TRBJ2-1	CASSQGLYNEQFF
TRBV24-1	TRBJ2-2	CATSEPGGGGELFF
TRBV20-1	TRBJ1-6	CSAVNSRGTYNSPLHF
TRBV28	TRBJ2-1	CASIPAPTYNEQFF
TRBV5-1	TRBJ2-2	CASSSGGRENTGELFF
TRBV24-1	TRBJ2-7	CATSDEGLGFGEQYF
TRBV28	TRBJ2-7	CASNQGSRYEQYF
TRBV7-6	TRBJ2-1	CASSSRDLREQFF
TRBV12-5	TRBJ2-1	CASGPSTTGHREQFF